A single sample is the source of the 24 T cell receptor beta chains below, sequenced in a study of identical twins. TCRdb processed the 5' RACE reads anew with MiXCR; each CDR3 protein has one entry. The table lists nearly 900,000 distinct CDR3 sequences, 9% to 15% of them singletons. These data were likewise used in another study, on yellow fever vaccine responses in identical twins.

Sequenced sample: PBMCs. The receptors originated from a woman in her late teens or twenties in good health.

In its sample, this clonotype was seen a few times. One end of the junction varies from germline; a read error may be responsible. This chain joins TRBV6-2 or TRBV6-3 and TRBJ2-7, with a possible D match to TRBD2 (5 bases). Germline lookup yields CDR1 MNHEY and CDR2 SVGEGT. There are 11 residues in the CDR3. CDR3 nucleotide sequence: TGTGCCAGCACGGACTCCGACGAGCAGTACTTC. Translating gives CASTDSDEQYF.

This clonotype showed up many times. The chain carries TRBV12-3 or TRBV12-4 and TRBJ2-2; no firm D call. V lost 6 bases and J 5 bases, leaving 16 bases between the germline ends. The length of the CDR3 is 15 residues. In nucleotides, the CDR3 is TGTGCCAGCAGACCGGGTGGAGTGCGAACCGGGGAGCTGTTTTTT. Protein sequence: CASRPGGVRTGELFF.

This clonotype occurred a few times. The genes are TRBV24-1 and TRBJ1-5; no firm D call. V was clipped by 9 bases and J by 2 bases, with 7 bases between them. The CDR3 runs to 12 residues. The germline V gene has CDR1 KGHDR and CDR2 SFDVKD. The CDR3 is CATATGNQPQHF. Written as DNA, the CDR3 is TGTGCCACCGCAACGGGCAATCAGCCCCAGCATTTT.

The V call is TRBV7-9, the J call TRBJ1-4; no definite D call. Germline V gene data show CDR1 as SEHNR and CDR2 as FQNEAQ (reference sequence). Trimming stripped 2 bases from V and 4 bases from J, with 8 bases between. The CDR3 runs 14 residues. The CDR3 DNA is TGTGCCAGCAGCTTAAGGGAACTTAATGAAAAACTGTTTTTT. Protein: CASSLRELNEKLFF.

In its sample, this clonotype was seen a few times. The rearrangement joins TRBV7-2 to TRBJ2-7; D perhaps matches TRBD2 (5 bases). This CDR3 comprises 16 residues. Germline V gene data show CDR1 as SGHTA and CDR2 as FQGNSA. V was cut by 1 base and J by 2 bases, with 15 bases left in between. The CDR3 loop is CASSLGRTGEPYEQYV. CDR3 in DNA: TGTGCCAGCAGCTTAGGGCGGACTGGAGAACCCTACGAGCAGTACGTC.

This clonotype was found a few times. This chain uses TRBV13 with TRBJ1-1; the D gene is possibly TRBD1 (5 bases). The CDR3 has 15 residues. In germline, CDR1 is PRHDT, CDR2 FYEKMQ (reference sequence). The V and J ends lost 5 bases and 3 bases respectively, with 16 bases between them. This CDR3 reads CASSRGRWEDTEAFF. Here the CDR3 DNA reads TGTGCCAGCAGCCGGGGACGGTGGGAGGACACTGAAGCTTTCTTT.

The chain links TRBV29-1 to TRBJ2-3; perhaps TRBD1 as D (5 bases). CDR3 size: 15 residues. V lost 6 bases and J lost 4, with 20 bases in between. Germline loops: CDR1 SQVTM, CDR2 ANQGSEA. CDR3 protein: CSVGPVWGRADTQYF. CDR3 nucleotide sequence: TGCAGCGTGGGGCCCGTTTGGGGAAGGGCAGATACGCAGTATTTT.

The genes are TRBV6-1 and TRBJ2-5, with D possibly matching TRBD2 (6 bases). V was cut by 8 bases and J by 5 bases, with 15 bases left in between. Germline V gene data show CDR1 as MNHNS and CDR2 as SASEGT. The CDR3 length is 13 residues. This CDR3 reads CASRREVIETQYF. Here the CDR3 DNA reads TGTGCCAGCCGCAGGGAGGTTATCGAGACCCAGTACTTC.

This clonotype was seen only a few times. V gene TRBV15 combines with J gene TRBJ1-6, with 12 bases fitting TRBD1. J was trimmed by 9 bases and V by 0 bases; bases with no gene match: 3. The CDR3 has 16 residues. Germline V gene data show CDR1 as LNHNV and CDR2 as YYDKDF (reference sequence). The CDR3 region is CATSRDGDRGRSPLHF. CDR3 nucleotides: TGTGCCACCAGCAGAGATGGGGACAGGGGGCGTTCACCCCTCCACTTT.

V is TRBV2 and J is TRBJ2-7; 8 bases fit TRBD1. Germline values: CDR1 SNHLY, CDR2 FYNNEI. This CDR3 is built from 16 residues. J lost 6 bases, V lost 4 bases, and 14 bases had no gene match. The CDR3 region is CASSARGGQGLGEQYF. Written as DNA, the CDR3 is TGTGCCAGCAGTGCCCGAGGCGGACAGGGATTGGGCGAGCAGTACTTC.

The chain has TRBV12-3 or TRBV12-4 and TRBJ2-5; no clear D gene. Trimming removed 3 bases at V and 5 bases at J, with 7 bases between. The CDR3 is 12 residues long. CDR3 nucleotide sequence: TGTGCCAGCAGTTTTGGTTGGGAGACCCAGTACTTC. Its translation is CASSFGWETQYF.

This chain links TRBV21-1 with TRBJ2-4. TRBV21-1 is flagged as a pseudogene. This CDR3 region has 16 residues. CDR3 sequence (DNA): TGTGCCAGCAGCAAAGCAGCACAGCTAGCCAAAAACATTCAGTACTTC. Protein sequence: CASSKAAQLAKNIQYF.

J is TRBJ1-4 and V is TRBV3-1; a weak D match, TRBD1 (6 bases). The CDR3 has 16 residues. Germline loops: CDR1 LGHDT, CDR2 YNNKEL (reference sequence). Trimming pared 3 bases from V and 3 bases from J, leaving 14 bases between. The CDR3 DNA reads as TGTGCCAGCAGCCAGCTCGACGGACAGCCTAATGAAAAACTGTTTTTT. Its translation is CASSQLDGQPNEKLFF.

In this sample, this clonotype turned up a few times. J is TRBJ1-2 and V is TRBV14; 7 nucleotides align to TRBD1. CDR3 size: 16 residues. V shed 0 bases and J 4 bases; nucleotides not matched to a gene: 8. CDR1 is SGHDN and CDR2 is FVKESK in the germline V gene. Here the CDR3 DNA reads TGTGCCAGCAGCCAAGATCGTAGAGGGGGCAGCTATGGCTACACCTTC. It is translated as CASSQDRRGGSYGYTF. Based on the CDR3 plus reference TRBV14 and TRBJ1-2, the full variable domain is EAGVTQFPSHSVIEKGQTVTLRCDPISGHDNLYWYRRVMGKEIKFLLHFVKESKQDESGMPNNRFLAERTGGTYSTLKVQPAELEDSGVYFCASSQDRRGGSYGYTFGSGTRLTVV.

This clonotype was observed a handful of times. CDR3 DNA: TGTGCCAGCAGTCCCGTTAGTTCCTCCTACGAGCAGTACTTC. This translates into CASSPVSSSYEQYF. The chain combines TRBV12-3 or TRBV12-4 with TRBJ2-7, with D uncertain. The CDR3 is made up of 14 amino acids. V was shortened by 5 bases and J by 0 bases, with 11 bases between the two germline ends.

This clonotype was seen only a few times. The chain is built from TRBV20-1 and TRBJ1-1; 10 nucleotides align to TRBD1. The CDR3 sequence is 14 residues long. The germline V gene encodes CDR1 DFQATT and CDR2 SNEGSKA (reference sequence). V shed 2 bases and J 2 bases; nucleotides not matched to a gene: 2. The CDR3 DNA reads TGCAGTGCTAGATTGACAGGGGGCAACACTGAAGCTTTCTTT. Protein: CSARLTGGNTEAFF.

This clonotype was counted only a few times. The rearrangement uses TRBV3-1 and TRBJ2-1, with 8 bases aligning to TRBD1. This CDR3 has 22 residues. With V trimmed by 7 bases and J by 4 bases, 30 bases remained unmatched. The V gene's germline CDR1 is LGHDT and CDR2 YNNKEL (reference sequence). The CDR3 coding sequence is TGTGCCAGCACCAACCAGACAGGGGAAGCGGCTTTCGGCCCCTACCCGTACAATGAGCAGTTCTTC. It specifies CASTNQTGEAAFGPYPYNEQFF.

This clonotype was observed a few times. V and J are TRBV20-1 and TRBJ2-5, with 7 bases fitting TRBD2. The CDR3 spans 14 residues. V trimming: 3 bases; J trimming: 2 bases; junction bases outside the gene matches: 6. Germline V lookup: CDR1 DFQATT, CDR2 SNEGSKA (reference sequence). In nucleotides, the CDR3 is TGCAGTGCTAGCGCTGGACTAGGGCAAGAGACCCAGTACTTC. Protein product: CSASAGLGQETQYF.

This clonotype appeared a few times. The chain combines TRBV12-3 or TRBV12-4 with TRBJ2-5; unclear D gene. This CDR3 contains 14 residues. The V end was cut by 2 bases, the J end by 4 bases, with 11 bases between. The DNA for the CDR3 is TGTGCCAGCAGTTTATGGGCGGACGGAGAGACCCAGTACTTC. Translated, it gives CASSLWADGETQYF.

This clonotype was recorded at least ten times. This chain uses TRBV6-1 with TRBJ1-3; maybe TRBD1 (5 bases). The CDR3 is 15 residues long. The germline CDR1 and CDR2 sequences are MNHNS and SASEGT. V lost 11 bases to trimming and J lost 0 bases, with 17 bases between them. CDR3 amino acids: CAGGSGIRSGNTIYF. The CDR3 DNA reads TGTGCCGGGGGATCCGGGATCCGCTCTGGAAACACCATATATTTT.

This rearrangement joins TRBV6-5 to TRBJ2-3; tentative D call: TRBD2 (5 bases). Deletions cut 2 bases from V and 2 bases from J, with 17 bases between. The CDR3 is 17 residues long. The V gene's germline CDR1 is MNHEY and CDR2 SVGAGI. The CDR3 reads CASSYGLERRFTDTQYF. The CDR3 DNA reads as TGTGCCAGCAGTTACGGGTTGGAGCGGCGTTTCACAGATACGCAGTATTTT.

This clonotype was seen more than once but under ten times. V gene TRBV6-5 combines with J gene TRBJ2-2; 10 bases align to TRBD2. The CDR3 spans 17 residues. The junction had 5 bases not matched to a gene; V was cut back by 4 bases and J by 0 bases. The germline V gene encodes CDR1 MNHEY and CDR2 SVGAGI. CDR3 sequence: CASSWTSGASNTGELFF. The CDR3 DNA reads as TGTGCCAGCAGTTGGACTAGCGGAGCCTCGAACACCGGGGAGCTGTTTTTT.

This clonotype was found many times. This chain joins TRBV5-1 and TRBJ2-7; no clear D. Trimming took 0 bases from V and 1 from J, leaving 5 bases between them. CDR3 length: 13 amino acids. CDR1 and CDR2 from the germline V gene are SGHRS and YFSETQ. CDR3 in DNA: TGCGCCAGCAGCTTGGATGCATCCTACGAGCAGTACTTC. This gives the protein CASSLDASYEQYF.

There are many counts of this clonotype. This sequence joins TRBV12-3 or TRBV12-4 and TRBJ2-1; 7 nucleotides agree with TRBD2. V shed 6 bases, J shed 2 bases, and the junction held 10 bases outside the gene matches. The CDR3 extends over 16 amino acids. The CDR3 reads CASRKGLPLPYNEQFF. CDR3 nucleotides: TGTGCCAGCAGAAAGGGACTACCTCTACCCTACAATGAGCAGTTCTTC.